This passage covers 24 T cell receptor beta chains from one sample sequenced in a study of CD8+CD57+ T cells in acquired aplastic anemia. Patients included in sequencing had previously demonstrated CD8+CD57+ cell expansion by flow cytometry. Genomic DNA, the template, was used for profiling of the TCR beta VDJ and CDR3. Each CDR3 protein gets one entry after TCRdb re-called the reads with MiXCR. The sample carries some 140,000 distinct CDR3 sequences, about 50% recorded once. The material sequenced was sorted CD4+, CD8+, or CD8+CD57+ T cells (not recorded which) from PBMCs. All receptors derive from a human donor with aplastic anemia.

The chain recombines TRBV5-1 with TRBJ2-3, with TRBD1 as a possible D gene (6 bases). CDR3 length: 16 residues. Germline assignment: CDR1 SGHRS and CDR2 YFSETQ. Trimming shortened V by 0 bases and J by 1 base, and 12 bases separated the two germline ends. Here the CDR3 reads CASSLAINRGTDTQYF. The CDR3 DNA follows: TGCGCCAGCAGCTTGGCCATAAACAGGGGCACAGATACGCAGTATTTT.

This clonotype was seen only a few times. This rearrangement joins TRBV10-3 to TRBJ2-7, with D possibly TRBD2 on 5 matching bases. The CDR3 runs to 12 residues. The germline V gene encodes CDR1 ENHRY and CDR2 SYGVKD. Trimming shortened V by 1 base and J by 6 bases, and 7 bases separated the two germline ends. CDR3 DNA: TGTGCCATCAGTGAGTTGGGGAGCGAGCAGTACTTC. Encoded protein: CAISELGSEQYF.

This chain links TRBV19 with TRBJ2-1; no definite D call. CDR1 LNHDA and CDR2 SQIVND come from the germline V gene (reference sequence). The germline V and J ends were trimmed by 6 bases and 5 bases, with 11 bases remaining between them. This CDR3 spans 13 amino acids. CDR3 coding DNA: TGTGCCAGTAGGGGTGGCGGAAACAATGAGCAGTTCTTC. It yields the protein CASRGGGNNEQFF.

A note on this clonotype: A much bigger clone sits one base away, suggesting this may be a read error. The chain has TRBV10-1 and TRBJ1-3; D remains ambiguous. Germline V lookup: CDR1 WNHNN, CDR2 SYGVQD (reference sequence). This CDR3 has 16 residues. The V gene lost 6 bases and the J gene lost 0 bases, with 15 bases spanning the gap. The DNA for the CDR3 is TGCGCCAGCAGCCAAGATAGGACGGGCTCTGGAAACACCATATATTTT. Protein sequence: CASSQDRTGSGNTIYF.

V gene TRBV27 combines with J gene TRBJ1-6, with no clear D. Germline V CDR1 and CDR2: MNHEY, SMNVEV (reference sequence). CDR3 length: 15 residues. Trimming stripped 0 bases from V and 8 bases from J, with 11 bases between. Written as DNA, the CDR3 is TGTGCCAGCAGTTTATCGCAAGGATCTGATTCACCCCTCCACTTT. Its translation: CASSLSQGSDSPLHF.

In this sample, this clonotype turned up many times. The chain combines TRBV12-3 or TRBV12-4 with TRBJ2-1, with TRBD1 identical over 9 bases. The junction had 5 bases not matched to a gene; V was cut back by 4 bases and J by 7 bases. The length of the CDR3 is 14 residues. The CDR3 reads CASSYRTGENEQFF. CDR3 coding DNA: TGTGCCAGCAGTTACCGGACAGGGGAGAATGAGCAGTTCTTC.

This clonotype was seen just once. This rearrangement joins TRBV2 to TRBJ1-1; a possible D gene is TRBD1 (5 bases). V was trimmed by 5 bases and J by 8 bases, leaving 15 bases between them. The CDR3 has 13 amino acids. Germline-derived CDR1 and CDR2 are SNHLY and FYNNEI. CDR3 nucleotides: TGTGCCAGCAGTTTAATAGGGGCGAGGGAAGCTTTCTTT. Translating it yields CASSLIGAREAFF.

This chain links TRBV15 with TRBJ2-5; TRBD1 agrees at 9 bases. Looked up from germline, CDR1 is LNHNV and CDR2 is YYDKDF (reference sequence). The CDR3 consists of 16 residues. The V gene end was trimmed by 0 bases and the J gene end by 3 bases; junction bases not matched to a gene: 5. In nucleotides, the CDR3 is TGTGCCACCAGCAGAGATACGGGACAGGGAGAAGAGACCCAGTACTTC. This sequence encodes CATSRDTGQGEETQYF.

The chain is built from TRBV5-4 and TRBJ2-5; 7 bases match TRBD1. The V and J ends lost 1 base and 2 bases, in that order; junction bases with no gene match: 5. Germline CDR1 SGHNT, CDR2 YYREEE (reference sequence). This CDR3 contains 15 residues. The CDR3 here is CASSLNPGQQETQYF. In DNA form, the CDR3 reads TGTGCCAGCAGCTTGAATCCGGGACAGCAAGAGACCCAGTACTTC.

Regarding this clonotype: This may come from a read error, since a much larger clone is one base off. The chain has TRBV19 and TRBJ1-2, with TRBD1 as a possible D gene (5 bases). Germline assignment: CDR1 LNHDA and CDR2 SQIVND (reference sequence). The CDR3 totals 13 residues. The CDR3: CASSISGARGYAF. For the CDR3, the DNA is TGTGCCAGTAGTATCTCCGGGGCAAGGGGCTACGCCTTC.

In the case of this clonotype: A single base separates this from a much larger clone, so it may be a read error. The CDR3 ends on some other residue instead of the conserved phenylalanine or tryptophan, so this is likely a read error. In DNA, the CDR3 is TGTGCCAGCTCTGATACTCGGACGGACTCCTACGAGCAGTACCTC. Protein product: CASSDTRTDSYEQYL. The chain has TRBV7-9 and TRBJ2-7; D gene uncertain. The CDR3 is 15 amino acids. Germline lookup yields CDR1 SEHNR and CDR2 FQNEAQ (reference sequence). Trimming removed 8 bases at V and 0 bases at J, with 17 bases between.

This clonotype was found a few times. The V gene is TRBV3-1, the J gene TRBJ1-2, with 8 bases identical to TRBD1. The V gene end was trimmed by 0 bases and the J gene end by 2 bases; junction bases not matched to a gene: 5. The CDR3 loop spans 16 amino acids. Germline V gene lookup returns CDR1 LGHDT and CDR2 YNNKEL (reference sequence). CDR3 in DNA: TGTGCCAGCAGCCAAGATTTGGACAGGGCAAACTATGGCTACACCTTC. Amino acid sequence: CASSQDLDRANYGYTF. Using reference TRBV3-1 and TRBJ1-2 for the parts outside the CDR3, the full variable domain is DTAVSQTPKYLVTQMGNDKSIKCEQNLGHDTMYWYKQDSKKFLKIMFSYNNKELIINETVPNRFSPKSPDKAHLNLHINSLELGDSAVYFCASSQDLDRANYGYTFGSGTRLTVV.

This clonotype was seen ten or more times. J is TRBJ1-5 and V is TRBV7-3; D unclear. The CDR3 sequence is 16 residues long. Germline V gene lookup returns CDR1 SGHTA and CDR2 FQGTGA. The V end lost 2 bases, the J end lost 0 bases, and 11 bases lay between the germline ends. CDR3 bases: TGTGCCAGCAGCTTAGACTCGGGATCTAGCAATCAGCCCCAGCATTTT. This sequence encodes CASSLDSGSSNQPQHF. Looking up the rest from reference TRBV7-3 and TRBJ1-5 gives the full variable domain: GAGVSQTPSNKVTEKGKYVELRCDPISGHTALYWYRQSLGQGPEFLIYFQGTGAADDSGLPNDRFFAVRPEGSVSTLKIQRTERGDSAVYLCASSLDSGSSNQPQHFGDGTRLSIL.

This chain links TRBV2 with TRBJ2-7; D gene unclear. This CDR3 contains 13 residues. Deletions cut 4 bases from V and 2 bases from J, with 9 bases between. Looked up from germline, CDR1 is SNHLY and CDR2 is FYNNEI. The CDR3 coding sequence is TGTGCCAGCAGTGCGCGATATACCTACGAGCAGTACTTC. Amino acid sequence: CASSARYTYEQYF.

This clonotype was detected many times. The chain couples TRBV20-1 to TRBJ2-3; 11 nucleotides agree with TRBD1. Germline CDR1 reads DFQATT; CDR2 reads SNEGSKA (reference sequence). The CDR3 has 15 residues. V shed 3 bases and J 2 bases; nucleotides not matched to a gene: 4. The CDR3 here is CSARKGQGDTDTQYF. The CDR3 DNA reads TGCAGTGCTAGGAAGGGACAGGGGGACACAGATACGCAGTATTTT.

The CDR3 region is CASSIRRGPHEQYF. For the CDR3, the DNA is TGTGCCAGTAGTATCCGCAGGGGACCCCACGAGCAGTACTTC. The chain employs TRBV19 and TRBJ2-7, with a tentative D call TRBD1 (6 bases). Germline lookup yields CDR1 LNHDA and CDR2 SQIVND (reference sequence). Trimming stripped 3 bases from V and 5 bases from J, with 14 bases between. The CDR3 sequence is 14 residues long.

There are many counts of this clonotype. This chain connects TRBV7-8 to TRBJ1-5, with 8 bases that match TRBD1. The CDR3 extends over 15 amino acids. Germline V CDR1 and CDR2: SGHVS, FQNEAQ. V was pared by 5 bases and J by 4 bases, with 7 bases of the junction left unmatched. CDR3: CASSHRQGRNQPQHF. The CDR3 coding sequence is TGTGCCAGCAGCCATCGACAGGGGAGAAATCAGCCCCAGCATTTT. The whole variable domain, filled in from reference TRBV7-8 and TRBJ1-5, reads GAGVSQSPRYKVAKRGQDVALRCDPISGHVSLFWYQQALGQGPEFLTYFQNEAQLDKSGLPSDRFFAERPEGSVSTLKIQRTQQEDSAVYLCASSHRQGRNQPQHFGDGTRLSIL.

V usage is TRBV11-2 and J usage is TRBJ2-3; 8 bases are shared with TRBD2. V trimming: 5 bases; J trimming: 7 bases; junction bases outside the gene matches: 11. Germline V gene sequence: CDR1 SGHAT, CDR2 FQNNGV. This CDR3 has 15 residues. The CDR3 nucleotides are TGTGCCAGCAGCACGTGGAACGGGGGGGCAAATACGCAGTATTTT. Protein sequence: CASSTWNGGANTQYF.

This clonotype was recorded many times. The chain couples TRBV19 to TRBJ2-5; D may be TRBD1 or TRBD2 (5 bases each). The CDR3 is 16 residues long. V lost 4 bases to trimming and J lost 5 bases, with 20 bases between them. Looked up from germline, CDR1 is LNHDA and CDR2 is SQIVND (reference sequence). The CDR3 nucleotides are TGTGCCAGTAGTACCCCAAGGGGAGTGGCTGGGGAGACCCAGTACTTC. Translation: CASSTPRGVAGETQYF. Variable domain in full (rest from reference TRBV19 and TRBJ2-5): DGGITQSPKYLFRKEGQNVTLSCEQNLNHDAMYWYRQDPGQGLRLIYYSQIVNDFQKGDIAEGYSVSREKKESFPLTVTSAQKNPTAFYLCASSTPRGVAGETQYFGPGTRLLVL.

This sequence joins TRBV10-1 and TRBJ1-6; 9 positions match TRBD1. The CDR3 is 16 residues long. Unmatched junction bases numbered 10, after V lost 6 bases and J lost 7 bases. Germline-derived CDR1 and CDR2 are WNHNN and SYGVQD (reference sequence). Written as DNA, the CDR3 is TGCGCCAGCAGCGACAGGGGGGCATCTTGGAATTCACCCCTCCACTTT. Translating it yields CASSDRGASWNSPLHF.

The chain joins TRBV14 to TRBJ2-7, with TRBD1 as a possible D gene (7 bases). The ends were cut back, 3 bases at V and 2 bases at J, with 17 bases in the middle. The CDR3 has 16 amino acids. In germline, CDR1 is SGHDN, CDR2 FVKESK. The CDR3 loop is CASSHARRGQTYEQYF. For the CDR3, the DNA is TGTGCCAGCAGCCATGCAAGGAGGGGGCAAACCTACGAGCAGTACTTC.

The rearrangement links TRBV2 to TRBJ1-1, with D possibly TRBD1 on 5 matching bases. CDR1 is SNHLY, CDR2 FYNNEI, per germline. V lost 8 bases, J lost 1 base, and 8 bases lay in between. CDR3 length: 12 amino acids. CDR3 amino acids: CASVGGNTEAFF. The CDR3 DNA is TGTGCCAGCGTTGGGGGGAACACTGAAGCTTTCTTT.

This chain joins TRBV19 and TRBJ1-2; D is unresolved. The V gene's germline CDR1 is LNHDA and CDR2 SQIVND (reference sequence). The CDR3 has 14 amino acids. Deletions cut 3 bases from V and 0 bases from J, with 8 bases between. The CDR3 protein is CASSMFGPNYGYTF. The CDR3 DNA follows: TGTGCCAGTAGTATGTTTGGACCTAACTATGGCTACACCTTC.

This CDR3 reads CSARDAADYNEQFF. The CDR3 nucleotides read TGCAGTGCTAGAGATGCGGCAGACTACAATGAGCAGTTCTTC. The chain is built from TRBV20-1 and TRBJ2-7, with D unresolved. Gene TRBJ2-1 matches the end of the DNA better, so the J call may be wrong. The length of the CDR3 is 14 residues. From germline, CDR1 is DFQATT and CDR2 SNEGSKA (reference sequence).